The sequence of this T cell receptor (beta chain) was determined in a study of molecular identifiers for immune sequencing clone quantification. Preparation methods for the bulk TCR libraries were those previously described, with listed TCR primers. MiXCR, applied by TCRdb to the PCR reads, yields one record per CDR3 protein. The sample carries around 480,000 distinct CDR3 sequences, about 21% recorded once. Findings and caveats of the study: Detecting spiked Jurkat TCR RNA from one cell among some 990,000 naive cells was reportedly possible. Clones above 20 RNA copies held over 97% of effector molecules, under 1% in naive cells. Barcode collisions between identical TCR molecules could shrink estimates of highly expanded clone sizes.

Points on this clonotype: What it binds is not known.

Per the germline V gene, CDR1 is KGHDR and CDR2 is SFDVKD. V was shortened by 8 bases and J by 1 base, with 10 bases between the two germline ends. The CDR3 is made up of 13 amino acids. The J gene is TRBJ1-1, the V gene TRBV24-1; D is unclear. Material for sequencing was naive CD8+ T cells from blood, with Jurkat cell RNA spiked in. The sample's subset: FACS-sorted CD8+CD4-CCR7+CD45RA+ naive T cells. This receptor was identified in a human donor in good health. Some libraries in this study had Jurkat cell RNA spiked in. The CDR3 region has the DNA TGTGCCACCAAACTCTCCTCGAACACTGAAGCTTTCTTT. It translates to CATKLSSNTEAFF.